This T cell receptor (beta chain) was retrieved from a study of identical twins (dated by TCRdb to 2016 to 2017). Study-level background: To test whether fetal clonotypes persist, the study used deep sequencing on TCR alpha and beta repertoires from monozygotic twins, unrelated adults of various ages, and cord blood. To rule out contamination, the twin experiments were replicated at different times with different library preparation protocols.

For CDR1 and CDR2, the germline V gene lists LGHNA and YSLEER. V is clipped by 2 bases and J by 6 bases, and the sequence between their germline boundaries is 11 bases long. The CDR3 numbers 13 residues from cysteine through phenylalanine. The sequence is cut down to CDR3 DNA, 39 bases in frame from base 1. Library creation used 5' RACE. Instrument used: Illumina HiSeq 2000. A universal primer binding site was added through template switching, and the final cDNA carried a unique molecular identifier so that TCR cDNA molecules could be counted accurately. First-strand cDNA for TCR alpha and beta chains was synthesized from specific primers in the conserved constant-segment region. To control for contamination, each cDNA library was double barcoded with a SMART-Mk sample barcode plus Illumina barcodes. TruSeq adapter sequences along with Illumina sample barcodes were introduced in two successive PCR steps. TCR alpha and beta cDNA libraries were sequenced on the Illumina HiSeq platform with custom primers. For the original study's pipeline: MiGEC processed the raw reads to extract unique molecular identifiers, while MiXCR was used to determine the CDR3 positions. For each individual, recombination models were inferred using an EM algorithm with the repgenHMM and IGoR tools. The analysis of shared clonotypes was done with the tcR package in R, with sharing normalized by the product of cloneset sizes. Out-of-frame nonproductive sequences were analyzed to study raw recombination free of thymic and clonal selection effects. TCRdb cleaned the public reads at Q25 with fastp, built clones with MiXCR and kept in-frame beta chains. All rows with the same CDR3 protein become a single entry with the most common DNA and genes. TCRdb, rather than the study authors, made the V and J calls. The sample includes a few hundred thousand distinct CDR3 sequences, with about 10% observed a single time. The top ten clonotypes cover more than 8.5% of the sample.

All donors were healthy Caucasians. Miltenyi CD45RO+ enrichment and human naive T-cell isolation kits were used to isolate memory (CD45RO+) and naive T cells from PBMC. What the work shows at the level of the full study, not this receptor alone: A weaker excess of twin sharing was found in beta out-of-frame sequences because the signal-to-noise ratio was lowered by fewer shared sequences. Invariant T cells such as MAIT and iNKT could partly confound zero-insertion analyses, though diverse VJ usage argued against this for most clonotypes. Out-of-frame TCR alpha sharing in monozygotic twins was systematically underestimated by recombination models, whereas sharing between unrelated individuals was in agreement with the recombination models. Conclusions relied on cross-sectional statistical analysis, since the same donors could not be followed over many years. Fewer insertions were carried by abundant cord blood beta clonotypes; a weaker similar trend was observed in young adult naive repertoires, while no such trend was observed in memory repertoires. Compared with coincidental sharing between unrelated individuals, an excess of low generation-probability sequences was observed among out-of-frame TCR alpha sequences shared between twins.

This clonotype came up many times. What antigen it recognizes has not been identified. The input lacks base qualities; no much larger clone sits a single base away. This sequence was found in a man aged 50 to 60 in good health. Here the chain combines TRBV4-3 and TRBJ2-7, with the D gene call left open. Material for sequencing was memory T cells sorted from blood. The sample's cell subset or site label is to be understood as: CD45RO+ enriched T cells. The CDR3 protein: CASSQRSGGEQYF. The DNA is as follows: TGCGCCAGCAGCCAACGTTCCGGTGGCGAGCAGTACTTC.